The entry below gives a single T cell receptor (beta chain) sequence along with its context. The data were produced by immunoSEQ multiplex PCR, yet TCRdb's version contains in-frame clones alone and is incomplete. The sample yields about 76,000 clones, roughly 94% seen once. These data come from a study of T cell changes during pregnancy in multiple sclerosis. Germline V lookup: CDR1 MGHRA, CDR2 YSYEKL. This CDR3 has 16 residues. V was trimmed by 0 bases and J by 2 bases, leaving 12 bases between them. This chain connects TRBV4-1 to TRBJ2-3, with D maybe TRBD1 (6 bases). The origin of this receptor is a female donor with multiple sclerosis, enrolled in a pregnancy study. Material: peripheral blood, obtained in the third trimester of pregnancy. In nucleotides, the CDR3 is TGCGCCAGCAGCCAAGATCAGGGGAGCCCCACAGATACGCAGTATTTT. Translation gives CASSQDQGSPTDTQYF.